The 26 T cell receptor beta chains in this list originate from one sample, sequenced in a study of T cell responses to AZD1222 COVID-19 vaccine. Profiling relied on immunoSEQ multiplex PCR, and the TCRdb table lists in-frame clones only, not all of them. The sample records 110,000 or so clones, 85% to 90% being singletons. This material consisted of peripheral blood, taken 28 days after the second AZD1222 dose. The receptors here all came from an adult who received the AZD1222 COVID-19 vaccine.

This chain links TRBV6-2 or TRBV6-3 with TRBJ2-7, with 9 nucleotides matching TRBD2. Germline CDR1 and CDR2: MNHEY and SVGEGT. The CDR3 contains 17 residues. J was trimmed by 7 bases and V by 6 bases; bases with no gene match: 19. The CDR3 nucleotides read TGTGCCAGCAGCCGCCAGGGGCGTAGCGGGAGAGCAGGGGAGCAGTACTTC. Translating it yields CASSRQGRSGRAGEQYF.

The chain's CDR3 is CASSPLSPGAGVSLYF. The CDR3 DNA is TGTGCCAGCAGCCCTCTTTCCCCTGGTGCGGGAGTATCCCTGTATTTT. The chain couples TRBV7-2 to TRBJ2-3; TRBD2 agrees at 7 bases. Germline V gives CDR1 SGHTA, CDR2 FQGNSA. Trimming cost V 5 bases and J 14 bases; bases outside gene matches: 22. The CDR3 is 16 residues long.

This clone was seen more than once but under ten times. This sequence joins TRBV11-3 and TRBJ2-1; TRBD2 is a possible D gene (6 bases). CDR1 is SGHNT, CDR2 YENEEA, per germline. The CDR3 spans 14 residues. V lost 3 bases and J lost 3, with 9 bases in between. CDR3 sequence reads: CASSFGGLYNEQFF. Written as DNA, the CDR3 is TGTGCCAGCAGCTTTGGGGGACTCTACAATGAGCAGTTCTTC.

The CDR3 DNA sequence: TGTGCCAGCAGCTCCGACTCTGACAGGGGGCTCGAAAACATTCAGTACTTC. Its protein product is CASSSDSDRGLENIQYF. J is TRBJ2-4 and V is TRBV7-9, with 10 nucleotides matching TRBD1. The V gene's germline CDR1 is SEHNR and CDR2 FQNEAQ (reference sequence). The CDR3 is 17 amino acids. V gave up 4 bases and J gave up 5 bases; unmatched junction bases: 11.

This chain connects TRBV7-9 to TRBJ2-3, with TRBD2 as a possible D gene (6 bases). The CDR3 covers 17 residues. CDR1 is SEHNR, CDR2 FQNEAQ, per germline (reference sequence). V dropped 4 bases and J dropped 4 bases, with 21 bases sitting between them. In DNA form, the CDR3 reads TGTGCCAGCAGCTCCCTAGCGCTTCCCTCCTACGCAGATACGCAGTATTTT. Translating gives CASSSLALPSYADTQYF.

The chain employs TRBV3-1 (or the pseudogene TRBV3-2) and TRBJ2-1; perhaps TRBD1 as D (6 bases). CDR3 length: 14 residues. V lost 0 bases and J 12 bases, leaving 15 bases between the germline ends. Germline values: CDR1 LGHDT, CDR2 YNNKEL (reference sequence). The CDR3 region has the DNA TGTGCCAGCAGCCAAGAAACAGGGCCCCTCGGGCAGTTCTTC. Translated: CASSQETGPLGQFF.

A note on this clone: An end of the junction differs from the germline gene, which may be a read error. The chain links TRBV28 to TRBJ2-3; 7 bases line up with TRBD2. The CDR3 has 15 amino acids. Germline V gene lookup returns CDR1 MDHEN and CDR2 SYDVKM. CDR3 in DNA: TGTGCCAGCAGTTCTAAGCGGGGCCGCACAGATATGCAGTATTTT. Protein: CASSSKRGRTDMQYF.

This clone was recorded a few times. V usage is TRBV30 and J usage is TRBJ2-5; D might be TRBD1 (6 bases). Per germline, CDR1 GTSNPN and CDR2 SVGIG (reference sequence). The ends were cut back, 3 bases at V and 7 bases at J, with 15 bases in the middle. This CDR3 contains 13 residues. The CDR3 nucleotides read TGTGCCTGGAGGCCGCAGGGGTTTGGGACCCAGTACTTC. Residues: CAWRPQGFGTQYF.

This rearrangement joins TRBV11-1 to TRBJ1-1; D remains ambiguous. The CDR3 extends over 14 amino acids. Germline assignment: CDR1 SGHAT and CDR2 FQDESV (reference sequence). V was clipped by 3 bases and J by 5 bases, with 13 bases between them. This chain's CDR3 is CASSLSRTSTEAFF. For the CDR3, the DNA is TGTGCCAGCAGCTTGAGCAGGACGAGTACTGAAGCTTTCTTT.

CDR3 residues: CASTLAGVGELFF. CDR3 coding DNA: TGCGCCAGCACCCTAGCGGGAGTCGGGGAGCTGTTTTTT. The chain combines TRBV10-2 with TRBJ2-2, with 10 bases lining up with TRBD2. The V and J ends lost 7 bases and 7 bases, in that order; junction bases with no gene match: 3. Per germline, CDR1 WSHSY and CDR2 SAAADI. The CDR3 has 13 residues.

This chain links TRBV7-8 with TRBJ2-2; a weak D match, TRBD1 (5 bases). The germline gives CDR1 SGHVS, CDR2 FQNEAQ. Trimming pared 6 bases from V and 4 bases from J, leaving 9 bases between. This CDR3 region has 13 residues. CDR3 loop: CASSPRVTGELFF. In nucleotides, the CDR3 is TGTGCCAGCAGTCCCAGGGTCACCGGGGAGCTGTTTTTT.

The V and J genes are TRBV6-5 and TRBJ1-2; maybe TRBD1 (5 bases). Germline V lookup: CDR1 MNHEY, CDR2 SVGAGI. This CDR3 comprises 13 residues. V was shortened by 4 bases and J by 5 bases, with 11 bases between the two germline ends. DNA for the CDR3: TGTGCCAGCAGTTTGGGACCTTATTATGGCTACACCTTC. Residues: CASSLGPYYGYTF.

The rearrangement uses TRBV7-3 and TRBJ1-6; 7 bases align to TRBD1. The CDR3 runs 14 residues. Germline V gives CDR1 SGHTA, CDR2 FQGTGA. J lost 6 bases, V lost 5 bases, and 4 bases had no gene match. In nucleotides, the CDR3 is TGTGCCAGCAGCGCCGGGACAGTTAATTCACCCCTCCACTTT. Translating gives CASSAGTVNSPLHF.

The chain links TRBV19 to TRBJ2-2; D is unresolved. The CDR3 extends over 16 amino acids. The germline V gene has CDR1 LNHDA and CDR2 SQIVND (reference sequence). V was pared by 5 bases and J by 5 bases, with 18 bases between. The CDR3 sequence: CASSPAGRAQTGELFF. Here the CDR3 DNA reads TGTGCCAGTAGTCCAGCCGGTCGGGCGCAAACCGGGGAGCTGTTTTTT.

CDR3 loop: CASSLDQGGEFEQYF. In DNA form, the CDR3 reads TGTGCCAGCAGCTTAGATCAAGGGGGGGAGTTCGAGCAGTACTTC. The rearrangement uses TRBV7-6 and TRBJ2-7; D perhaps matches TRBD2 (7 bases). Trimming took 1 base from V and 6 from J, leaving 16 bases between them. There are 15 residues in the CDR3. Looked up from germline, CDR1 is SGHVS and CDR2 is FNYEAQ.

The chain employs TRBV5-6 and TRBJ2-7, with TRBD2 matching 12 bases. V was pared by 7 bases and J by 0 bases, with 5 bases of the junction left unmatched. The germline V gene has CDR1 SGHDT and CDR2 YYEEEE. This CDR3 has 15 residues. The CDR3 loop reads CASRRTSGTSYEQYF. For the CDR3, the DNA is TGTGCCAGCCGACGGACTAGCGGGACCTCCTACGAGCAGTACTTC.

DNA for the CDR3: TGTGCCAGCTCACCAATGACGGAAGAGACCCAGTACTTC. Protein: CASSPMTEETQYF. This chain links TRBV18 with TRBJ2-5; no clear D. Trimming cost V 2 bases and J 3 bases, with 7 bases left between them. There are 13 residues in the CDR3. Looked up from germline, CDR1 is KGHSH and CDR2 is LQKENI.

The chain carries TRBV12-3 or TRBV12-4 and TRBJ1-5, with no clear D. Trimming left V 5 bases short and J 5 bases short, with 7 bases between. The CDR3 spans 12 residues. The CDR3 is CASSNRDQPQHF. The CDR3 DNA reads as TGTGCCAGCAGTAACAGAGATCAGCCCCAGCATTTT.

J is TRBJ2-1 and V is TRBV28, with D uncertain. V was cut by 3 bases and J by 3 bases, with 9 bases left in between. The germline gives CDR1 MDHEN, CDR2 SYDVKM. The CDR3 is 14 residues long. CDR3 in DNA: TGTGCCAGCAGTTTGGGCGACTTCTACAATGAGCAGTTCTTC. This codes for CASSLGDFYNEQFF.

The V gene is TRBV9, the J gene TRBJ2-5; 7 bases match TRBD2. Germline values: CDR1 SGDLS, CDR2 YYNGEE. The CDR3 totals 16 residues. Trimming at V came to 0 bases and at J to 3 bases, leaving 8 bases not matched to a gene. The CDR3 coding sequence is TGTGCCAGCAGCGTAGGGGGCGGGCTAGCGGAAGAGACCCAGTACTTC. Protein: CASSVGGGLAEETQYF.

This clone was detected once. V and J are TRBV28 and TRBJ1-4, with D possibly being TRBD1 (5 bases). This CDR3 is 15 amino acids long. Germline assignment: CDR1 MDHEN and CDR2 SYDVKM. Trimming removed 7 bases from V and 0 bases from J, with 12 bases in between. Written as DNA, the CDR3 is TGTGCCAGCACCCTCGGGGGGGCAACTAATGAAAAACTGTTTTTT. This sequence encodes CASTLGGATNEKLFF.

This chain connects TRBV19 to TRBJ1-5; D might be TRBD1 (5 bases). Between the trimmed V and J ends, which lost 6 bases and 0 bases, there was a span of 12 bases. Germline V CDR1 and CDR2: LNHDA, SQIVND (reference sequence). This CDR3 is 15 amino acids long. The CDR3 sequence: CASSRQSNSNQPQHF. CDR3 DNA: TGTGCCAGTAGCCGACAGAGCAATAGCAATCAGCCCCAGCATTTT.

This sequence joins TRBV30 and TRBJ2-7; perhaps TRBD2 as D (6 bases). CDR1 and CDR2 (germline): GTSNPN, SVGIG (reference sequence). Trimming cost V 0 bases and J 7 bases, with 13 bases left between them. The CDR3 covers 13 residues. Here the CDR3 reads CAWSVTGVREQYF. In DNA form, the CDR3 reads TGTGCCTGGAGTGTAACGGGAGTGCGGGAGCAGTACTTC.

J is TRBJ2-1 and V is TRBV27, with a weak D call TRBD2 (5 bases). The germline V gene has CDR1 MNHEY and CDR2 SMNVEV (reference sequence). V dropped 4 bases and J dropped 3 bases, with 10 bases sitting between them. This CDR3 has 14 amino acids. CDR3 amino acids: CASSSSGNYNEQFF. The CDR3 nucleotides read TGTGCCAGCAGTTCAAGCGGTAACTACAATGAGCAGTTCTTC.

The chain has TRBV5-1 and TRBJ2-3; 8 nucleotides agree with TRBD1. This CDR3 region has 14 residues. After removal of 5 bases from V and 3 bases from J, the junction contained 5 bases not matched to a gene. CDR1 is SGHRS, CDR2 YFSETQ, per germline. Here the CDR3 reads CASSNRGLTDTQYF. In nucleotides, the CDR3 is TGCGCCAGCAGTAACAGGGGGTTAACAGATACGCAGTATTTT.

This clone was detected once. At the DNA level, this CDR3 is encoded by other sequences in the same sample as well. This chain uses TRBV9 with TRBJ2-1, with TRBD2 identical over 7 bases. The CDR3 length is 15 residues. V dropped 0 bases and J dropped 3; count of bases not matched to a gene: 3. Germline V gene lookup returns CDR1 SGDLS and CDR2 YYNGEE. The CDR3 protein is CASSVDSGNYNEQFF. DNA of the CDR3: TGTGCCAGCAGCGTAGACAGCGGGAACTACAATGAGCAGTTCTTC.